This T cell receptor (beta chain) was captured by sequencing in a study of blood T cell repertoires in COVID-19. For the study at large: The United States, Italy and Spain were the sources of the acute and convalescent COVID-19 samples. Sample material is recorded as cDNA or gDNA derived from T cells, B-cell-depleted T cells, or PBMCs.

This clone was seen once. Study processing details: Amplification of reference gene primers provided the estimated nucleated cell counts. TCRdb's copy holds only in-frame clones and misses some; the assay was immunoSEQ multiplex PCR. V, J and clone size are taken as reported in that table, and D and trimming were inferred from the DNA itself. The data hold roughly 700,000 clones, with around 89% observed a single time. Germline-derived CDR1 and CDR2 are ENHRY and SYGVKD. CDR3 size: 15 residues. Trimming left V 6 bases short and J 0 bases short, with 12 bases between. Sample: peripheral blood. The receptor was isolated from a woman between 18 and 29 years old with acute or convalescent COVID-19. The gene calls are TRBV10-3 and TRBJ1-5, with a tentative D call TRBD1 (6 bases). The CDR3 here is CAISAQGSSNQPQHF. The CDR3 DNA sequence: TGTGCCATCAGCGCTCAGGGGAGTAGCAATCAGCCCCAGCATTTT.